This is a list of T cell receptor beta chains from one sample in a study of brain T cells in children with intractable seizures. Method: immunoSEQ multiplex PCR; TCRdb's copy keeps in-frame clones and lacks some. Found here are 50,000 to 80,000 clones, roughly 95% of them singletons; the top ten hold 0.3% to 0.4%. The specimen was peripheral blood, collected at surgery. Receptors were obtained from a boy younger than two with focal cortical dysplasia and intractable seizures. The CDR3 runs from the conserved cysteine through the conserved F or W. The order of the fields is V gene, CDR3 length, J gene, CDR3 protein.

v_call: TRBV2; cdr3_length: 12; j_call: TRBJ2-7; cdr3_aa: CASSEEGFEQYF
v_call: TRBV27; cdr3_length: 14; j_call: TRBJ1-1; cdr3_aa: CASSLHRAYTEAFF
v_call: TRBV3-1/TRBV3-2; cdr3_length: 16; j_call: TRBJ2-5; cdr3_aa: CASSHPPGLVIETQYF
v_call: TRBV5-5; cdr3_length: 13; j_call: TRBJ1-1; cdr3_aa: CASSRQGRTEAFF
v_call: TRBV12-5; cdr3_length: 19; j_call: TRBJ1-5; cdr3_aa: CASGFIPMTTGRSNQPQHF
v_call: TRBV11-2; cdr3_length: 14; j_call: TRBJ1-1; cdr3_aa: CASSFGTQNTEAFF
v_call: TRBV2; cdr3_length: 14; j_call: TRBJ1-1; cdr3_aa: CASSVHRLNTEAFF
v_call: TRBV9; cdr3_length: 14; j_call: TRBJ2-1; cdr3_aa: CASSVARSDNEQFF
v_call: TRBV6-5; cdr3_length: 14; j_call: TRBJ1-1; cdr3_aa: CASSYLTGATEAFF
v_call: TRBV11-1; cdr3_length: 15; j_call: TRBJ1-6; cdr3_aa: CASSLIRQNNSPLHF
v_call: TRBV7-2; cdr3_length: 16; j_call: TRBJ1-3; cdr3_aa: CASSLIGQVSGNTIYF
v_call: TRBV15; cdr3_length: 19; j_call: TRBJ1-5; cdr3_aa: CATSRPPGQGSNSNQPQHF
v_call: TRBV5-1; cdr3_length: 14; j_call: TRBJ2-1; cdr3_aa: CASSLTADNNEQFF
v_call: TRBV9; cdr3_length: 15; j_call: TRBJ2-7; cdr3_aa: CASSVGGQGAYEQYF
v_call: TRBV19; cdr3_length: 14; j_call: TRBJ2-7; cdr3_aa: CASSTQGRAYEQYF
v_call: TRBV5-4; cdr3_length: 13; j_call: TRBJ2-3; cdr3_aa: CASTPPGEDTQYF
v_call: TRBV5-4; cdr3_length: 14; j_call: TRBJ2-7; cdr3_aa: CASSFGQSAYEQYF
v_call: TRBV5-6; cdr3_length: 15; j_call: TRBJ2-2; cdr3_aa: CASSFHRGGTGELFF
v_call: TRBV12-5; cdr3_length: 16; j_call: TRBJ2-3; cdr3_aa: CASGLGALVGTDTQYF
v_call: TRBV19; cdr3_length: 15; j_call: TRBJ1-1; cdr3_aa: CASSTTGGRYGEAFF
v_call: TRBV5-1; cdr3_length: 14; j_call: TRBJ2-5; cdr3_aa: CASSTGGLQETQYF
v_call: TRBV7-9; cdr3_length: 16; j_call: TRBJ2-1; cdr3_aa: CASSPRLGLARNEQFF
v_call: TRBV4-2; cdr3_length: 12; j_call: TRBJ1-5; cdr3_aa: CASSLDSQPQHF
v_call: TRBV19; cdr3_length: 16; j_call: TRBJ2-5; cdr3_aa: CASSMLAGGNQETQYF
v_call: TRBV16; cdr3_length: 17; j_call: TRBJ1-2; cdr3_aa: CASSQSVGIGPARGYTF
v_call: TRBV2; cdr3_length: 14; j_call: TRBJ2-2; cdr3_aa: CASKREGNTGELFF
v_call: TRBV28; cdr3_length: 14; j_call: TRBJ2-7; cdr3_aa: CASSFLGTVHKRYF
v_call: TRBV2; cdr3_length: 11; j_call: TRBJ2-7; cdr3_aa: CASTQGYEQYF
v_call: TRBV5-1; cdr3_length: 14; j_call: TRBJ2-1; cdr3_aa: CASSGAVSYNEQFF
v_call: TRBV18; cdr3_length: 15; j_call: TRBJ2-5; cdr3_aa: CASSPSGGIQETQYF
v_call: TRBV15; cdr3_length: 18; j_call: TRBJ2-5; cdr3_aa: CATSRDIPRREVSETQYF
v_call: TRBV9; cdr3_length: 14; j_call: TRBJ1-1; cdr3_aa: CASRPGIGGTEAFF
v_call: TRBV24-1; cdr3_length: 16; j_call: TRBJ2-6; cdr3_aa: CATSGTRGVGANVLTF
v_call: TRBV7-2; cdr3_length: 11; j_call: TRBJ1-1; cdr3_aa: CASSRGTEAFF
v_call: TRBV6-1; cdr3_length: 18; j_call: TRBJ2-7; cdr3_aa: CASRESPGQKLISYEQYF
v_call: TRBV10-3; cdr3_length: 12; j_call: TRBJ1-1; cdr3_aa: CAIGAKNTEAFF
v_call: TRBV21-1; cdr3_length: 17; j_call: TRBJ2-7; cdr3_aa: CASSKAGYHRAECEQYF
v_call: TRBV7-8; cdr3_length: 14; j_call: TRBJ2-3; cdr3_aa: CASSLVYGVDTQYF
v_call: TRBV5-1; cdr3_length: 16; j_call: TRBJ2-4; cdr3_aa: CASRPAHEIAKNIQYF
v_call: TRBV20-1; cdr3_length: 11; j_call: TRBJ2-5; cdr3_aa: CSASVKETQYF
v_call: TRBV6-2/TRBV6-3; cdr3_length: 16; j_call: TRBJ1-5; cdr3_aa: CASSYPRGRSNQPQHF
v_call: TRBV20-1; cdr3_length: 17; j_call: TRBJ2-1; cdr3_aa: CSAGGTSGGNFYNEQFF
v_call: TRBV9; cdr3_length: 13; j_call: TRBJ2-1; cdr3_aa: CASSARAIGEQFF
v_call: TRBV5-8; cdr3_length: 18; j_call: TRBJ2-6; cdr3_aa: CASSLARGTPSGANVLTF
v_call: TRBV10-3; cdr3_length: 13; j_call: TRBJ2-2; cdr3_aa: CATGTSNTGELFF